The source of this T cell receptor beta chain is a study of T cells in Graves' hyperthyroidism and ophthalmopathy. It was RNA transcripts that yielded the amplified TCR beta CDR3 regions. First-round RT-PCR targeting the TCR CDR3 was performed with the HTBI primer set. TCRdb re-called the multiplex PCR reads through MiXCR, storing one row per CDR3 protein. The table shows approximately 370,000 distinct CDR3 sequences, with approximately 15% occurring only once. This clonotype appeared many times. PBMCs were collected from a 10 ml volume of fresh peripheral blood. The sequence came from a woman in her 30s with Graves' hyperthyroidism. The sequencing input was blood.

CDR3 in amino acids: CASSTTGAAGDQNIQYF. In DNA, the CDR3 is TGTGCCAGCAGCACAACCGGGGCAGCTGGGGATCAAAACATTCAGTACTTC. The V gene is TRBV7-3, the J gene TRBJ2-4, with D perhaps assigned TRBD1 or TRBD2 (5 bases each). Trimming took 5 bases from V and 5 from J, leaving 22 bases between them. Germline V gene lookup returns CDR1 SGHTA and CDR2 FQGTGA. CDR3 length: 17 amino acids.